This T cell receptor beta chain was retrieved from a study of cytomegalovirus exposure and HLA in healthy donors. Across the whole study: Earlier sequencing of around 190 million T cells yielded roughly 100 million unique TCR beta sequences. General observations from the study: TRBV6-2, TRBV6-3 and some other V segments were excluded as indistinguishable. TCR beta V segments were, for the most part, productive about 87% or about 30% of the time in an earlier analysis. It was reported that the classifier diagnosed cytomegalovirus status with high specificity and sensitivity in both the original and validation cohorts.

A word on this clone: What it binds is unknown.

Researchers ran the PCR with 60 Vbeta and 13 Jbeta primers. Measured with immunoSEQ multiplex PCR; TCRdb has only the in-frame clones, and not every one. The sample records some 110,000 clones, over 60% being singletons. CDR3 size: 13 residues. The V and J ends lost 7 bases and 0 bases respectively, with 8 bases between them. The germline CDR1 and CDR2 sequences are PRHDT and FYEKMQ (reference sequence). The chain links TRBV13 to TRBJ2-3; D not resolved. The specimen was PBMCs. The TCR comes from a man aged 55 to 70 in good health and CMV-seropositive. In DNA form, the CDR3 reads TGTGCCAGCACCATAGCAAGCACAGATACGCAGTATTTT. The encoded protein is CASTIASTDTQYF.